One T cell receptor beta chain is described in this entry. Its antigen is unknown. This sample is part of a study of T cells in localized non-small cell lung cancer. Study conclusions and caveats: Sequencing, confined to only one tumor region, leaves heterogeneity possible.

Sequencing was performed with immunoSEQ multiplex PCR; in TCRdb, only in-frame clones are kept and a portion is missing. The table shows approximately 29,000 clones, with around 82% occurring only once. V was cut by 0 bases and J by 0 bases, with 6 bases left in between. From germline, CDR1 is MNHNS and CDR2 SASEGT. CDR3 size: 14 residues. This TCR derives from a man between 40 and 75 years old with stage III lung adenocarcinoma. The sample in question was peripheral blood mononuclear cells, obtained before any cancer treatment. V is TRBV6-1 and J is TRBJ2-7, with D uncertain. The CDR3, as DNA: TGTGCCAGCAGTGAAGCAGGGTCCTCCTACGAGCAGTACGTC. Translation gives CASSEAGSSYEQYV.